This T cell receptor (beta chain) was recorded in a study of blood T cell repertoires in COVID-19. Study context: Specimens from acute and convalescent COVID-19 originated in the United States, Italy and Spain. PBMCs, B-cell-depleted T cells, or T cells were the source of the cDNA or gDNA that made up the material.

The CDR3 consists of 17 residues. The V and J ends lost 3 bases and 0 bases respectively, with 17 bases between them. Germline V gene sequence: CDR1 LNHNV, CDR2 YYDKDF (reference sequence). In the source study's methods: Reference gene primer amplification gave nucleated cell count estimates. The protocol was immunoSEQ multiplex PCR, while the TCRdb copy is restricted to in-frame clones and leaves out a portion. The V and J calls and clone size were taken over from that table, and D and trimming were inferred from the DNA. The sample lists 200,000 to 250,000 clones; almost 85% were seen once. The sequenced material came from peripheral blood. The gene calls are TRBV15 and TRBJ1-1; tentatively, D is TRBD1 (6 bases). The clonotype was recovered from a man aged 50 to 59 with acute or convalescent COVID-19. The CDR3 bases are TGTGCCACCAGCAGCGGGGGTGGGAGGGGGATGAACACTGAAGCTTTCTTT. This codes for CATSSGGGRGMNTEAFF.